This passage covers 28 T cell receptor beta chains from one sample sequenced in a study of blood T cell repertoires in COVID-19. Method: immunoSEQ multiplex PCR; TCRdb's copy keeps in-frame clones and lacks some. The table shows more than 300,000 clones, with around 87% occurring only once. The sequenced sample was peripheral blood. All receptors derive from a young woman with COVID-19, enrolled during active disease.

Notes on this clone: Other DNA sequences in the same sample also yield this CDR3. The chain has TRBV29-1 and TRBJ2-2, with 7 bases matching TRBD1. The V gene end was trimmed by 7 bases and the J gene end by 0 bases; junction bases not matched to a gene: 5. The germline V gene encodes CDR1 SQVTM and CDR2 ANQGSEA. The CDR3 loop spans 14 amino acids. CDR3 amino acids: CSARTGANTGELFF. CDR3 sequence (DNA): TGCAGCGCAAGGACAGGAGCGAACACCGGGGAGCTGTTTTTT.

This sequence joins TRBV5-4 and TRBJ1-1; 7 bases agree with TRBD1. CDR1 and CDR2 (germline): SGHNT, YYREEE (reference sequence). V was clipped by 3 bases and J by 2 bases; unmatched bases: 10. This CDR3 contains 16 residues. The CDR3 is CASSSPRDSENTEAFF. The CDR3 DNA reads TGTGCCAGCAGCTCCCCCAGGGACAGCGAAAACACTGAAGCTTTCTTT.

V gene TRBV6-2 or TRBV6-3 combines with J gene TRBJ2-7; maybe TRBD2 (6 bases). Trimming took 4 bases from V and 4 from J, leaving 11 bases between them. The germline V gene has CDR1 MNHEY and CDR2 SVGEGT. The CDR3 length is 13 residues. CDR3 coding DNA: TGTGCCAGCAGTTTGGGACTTTTTTACGAGCAGTACTTC. This translates into CASSLGLFYEQYF.

The J gene is TRBJ1-3, the V gene TRBV10-2; maybe TRBD1 (5 bases). The V and J ends lost 7 bases and 0 bases respectively, with 19 bases between them. This CDR3 contains 17 residues. Germline V gene data show CDR1 as WSHSY and CDR2 as SAAADI. The DNA for the CDR3 is TGCGCCAGCACCTTGACAGCTACTCCATTCTCTGGAAACACCATATATTTT. This gives the protein CASTLTATPFSGNTIYF.

The V and J genes are TRBV5-4 and TRBJ2-7; D is perhaps TRBD2 (6 bases). Germline-derived CDR1 and CDR2 are SGHNT and YYREEE (reference sequence). The CDR3 consists of 12 residues. V was cut by 4 bases and J by 7 bases, with 12 bases left in between. The CDR3 DNA sequence: TGTGCCAGCAGCATACTAGGAGGGGAGCAGTACTTC. This gives the protein CASSILGGEQYF.

The rearrangement uses TRBV6-5 and TRBJ2-2, with D maybe TRBD1 (5 bases). The CDR3 spans 13 residues. Deletions cut 6 bases from V and 3 bases from J, with 8 bases between. Germline V lookup: CDR1 MNHEY, CDR2 SVGAGI. CDR3 sequence: CASSPGYTGELFF. DNA of the CDR3: TGTGCCAGCAGCCCAGGGTACACCGGGGAGCTGTTTTTT.

The gene calls are TRBV3-1 (or the pseudogene TRBV3-2) and TRBJ1-3; a possible D gene is TRBD1 (5 bases). The CDR3 has 14 residues. The ends were cut back, 2 bases at V and 2 bases at J, with 7 bases in the middle. Germline loops: CDR1 LGHDT, CDR2 YNNKEL (reference sequence). The CDR3 sequence is CASSQQTAGNTIYF. DNA for the CDR3: TGTGCCAGCAGCCAACAGACAGCTGGAAACACCATATATTTT.

This clone showed up just once. The chain links TRBV15 to TRBJ1-3; no clear D. V lost 4 bases and J 0 bases, leaving 13 bases between the germline ends. The V gene's germline CDR1 is LNHNV and CDR2 YYDKDF (reference sequence). This CDR3 comprises 16 residues. The CDR3 loop is CATSISSGISGNTIYF. In DNA, the CDR3 is TGTGCCACCAGCATTTCCTCCGGGATCTCTGGAAACACCATATATTTT.

The V and J genes are TRBV3-1 (or the pseudogene TRBV3-2) and TRBJ2-1, with TRBD2 matching 8 bases. In germline, CDR1 is LGHDT, CDR2 YNNKEL (reference sequence). V trimming: 5 bases; J trimming: 0 bases; junction bases outside the gene matches: 9. CDR3 size: 17 residues. The CDR3 DNA reads TGTGCCAGCAGCGAAGGGCCTAGCGGGCGCTCCTACAATGAGCAGTTCTTC. This sequence encodes CASSEGPSGRSYNEQFF.

This clone was observed a single time. This rearrangement joins TRBV24-1 to TRBJ2-2, with TRBD1 as a possible D gene (5 bases). The V and J ends lost 1 base and 3 bases respectively, with 11 bases between them. The CDR3 spans 16 residues. CDR1 is KGHDR and CDR2 is SFDVKD in the germline V gene. CDR3 in amino acids: CATSDFVQGYTGELFF. The CDR3 DNA follows: TGTGCCACCAGTGATTTCGTGCAGGGTTACACCGGGGAGCTGTTTTTT.

The CDR3 loop is CASSLSAGQGYEQYF. The CDR3 nucleotides are TGCGCCAGCAGCTTGTCCGCGGGACAGGGGTACGAGCAGTACTTC. V is TRBV5-1 and J is TRBJ2-7, with 10 positions matching TRBD1. Germline values: CDR1 SGHRS, CDR2 YFSETQ. This CDR3 has 15 residues. Germline trimming cut 1 base from V and 4 bases from J; bases unmatched to any gene: 5.

The rearrangement joins TRBV7-2 to TRBJ1-1, with D possibly TRBD1 on 6 matching bases. Germline loops: CDR1 SGHTA, CDR2 FQGNSA. This CDR3 contains 14 residues. Trimming cost V 5 bases and J 1 base, with 11 bases left between them. CDR3 protein: CASSVNRENTEAFF. Here the CDR3 DNA reads TGTGCCAGCAGCGTGAACAGGGAGAACACTGAAGCTTTCTTT.

The genes are TRBV2 and TRBJ1-4; 11 nucleotides line up with TRBD1. The CDR3 contains 15 residues. The V gene end was trimmed by 7 bases and the J gene end by 0 bases; junction bases not matched to a gene: 1. CDR1 and CDR2 (germline): SNHLY, FYNNEI. CDR3 sequence reads: CASTGQGATNEKLFF. Written as DNA, the CDR3 is TGTGCCAGCACGGGACAGGGGGCAACTAATGAAAAACTGTTTTTT.

The chain couples TRBV5-4 to TRBJ1-2, with TRBD1 matching 12 bases. This CDR3 region has 17 residues. V shed 3 bases, J shed 4 bases, and the junction held 10 bases outside the gene matches. CDR1 and CDR2 from the germline V gene are SGHNT and YYREEE (reference sequence). CDR3 sequence: CASSWGTGGAGIYGYTF. Here the CDR3 DNA reads TGTGCCAGCAGCTGGGGGACAGGGGGCGCAGGGATCTATGGCTACACCTTC.

The sample holds one count of this clone. CDR3 region: CASSLPQGLNTEAFF. DNA of the CDR3: TGTGCCAGCAGCTTGCCCCAGGGGCTGAACACTGAAGCTTTCTTT. This chain uses TRBV5-4 with TRBJ1-1, with TRBD1 as a possible D gene (6 bases). The CDR3 totals 15 residues. CDR1 and CDR2 (germline): SGHNT, YYREEE (reference sequence). V lost 1 base, J lost 0 bases, and 10 bases lay in between.

The CDR3, as DNA: TGTGCCAGCAGCTTAGGACTCCCGAGGGGGTACAATGAGCAGTTCTTC. Translated: CASSLGLPRGYNEQFF. The gene calls are TRBV7-2 and TRBJ2-1, with D possibly being TRBD1 (6 bases). The CDR3 covers 16 residues. Germline CDR1 is SGHTA and CDR2 is FQGNSA. V lost 1 base, J lost 4 bases, and 14 bases lay in between.

In DNA form, the CDR3 reads TGTGCCAGCAGTTTATTGGGACAGGGGACCTACGAGCAGTACTTC. Residues: CASSLLGQGTYEQYF. The chain recombines TRBV28 with TRBJ2-7; 10 bases fit TRBD1. Germline V gene data show CDR1 as MDHEN and CDR2 as SYDVKM. J was trimmed by 2 bases and V by 1 base; bases with no gene match: 2. This CDR3 contains 15 residues.

This clone appeared a single time. The genes are TRBV4-1 and TRBJ1-1; D gene unclear. CDR1 and CDR2 (germline): MGHRA, YSYEKL. The length of the CDR3 is 13 residues. With 4 bases removed from V and 0 bases from J, the gap between germline ends came to 6 bases. The CDR3 DNA follows: TGCGCCAGCAGCCGGGAGTTGAACACTGAAGCTTTCTTT. Its translation is CASSRELNTEAFF.

The V and J genes are TRBV14 and TRBJ2-3; D possibly corresponds to TRBD1 (5 bases). Trimming pared 1 base from V and 2 bases from J, leaving 7 bases between. This CDR3 comprises 14 residues. CDR1 and CDR2 (germline): SGHDN, FVKESK. CDR3 residues: CASSQGQNTDTQYF. The CDR3 coding sequence is TGTGCCAGCAGCCAAGGACAGAACACAGATACGCAGTATTTT. The whole variable domain, remainder taken from reference TRBV14 and TRBJ2-3, is EAGVTQFPSHSVIEKGQTVTLRCDPISGHDNLYWYRRVMGKEIKFLLHFVKESKQDESGMPNNRFLAERTGGTYSTLKVQPAELEDSGVYFCASSQGQNTDTQYFGPGTRLTVL.

This chain uses TRBV28 with TRBJ2-1; 13 positions match TRBD2. Germline CDR1 MDHEN, CDR2 SYDVKM. The CDR3 runs to 17 residues. V lost 5 bases to trimming and J lost 10 bases; unmatched junction nucleotides: 14. The CDR3 nucleotides read TGTGCCAGCAGTAGGGGACTAGCGGGGTCCCACTTGAGAGAGCAGTTCTTC. It yields the protein CASSRGLAGSHLREQFF. Drawing the rest from reference TRBV28 and TRBJ2-1, the complete variable domain is DVKVTQSSRYLVKRTGEKVFLECVQDMDHENMFWYRQDPGLGLRLIYFSYDVKMKEKGDIPEGYSVSREKKERFSLILESASTNQTSMYLCASSRGLAGSHLREQFFGPGTRLTVL.

This chain links TRBV7-8 with TRBJ2-7; 9 bases agree with TRBD1. The trim removed 5 bases at V and 5 bases at J, leaving 13 bases unmatched. The CDR3 is made up of 16 amino acids. The germline V gene has CDR1 SGHVS and CDR2 FQNEAQ. Here the CDR3 DNA reads TGTGCCAGCAGCCCCCTAGGGACAGGGTCGATCGACGAGCAGTACTTC. Amino acids: CASSPLGTGSIDEQYF. The full variable domain, in which reference TRBV7-8 and TRBJ2-7 provide the parts outside the CDR3, is GAGVSQSPRYKVAKRGQDVALRCDPISGHVSLFWYQQALGQGPEFLTYFQNEAQLDKSGLPSDRFFAERPEGSVSTLKIQRTQQEDSAVYLCASSPLGTGSIDEQYFGPGTRLTVT.

V usage is TRBV4-1 and J usage is TRBJ2-7; 8 positions match TRBD2. J gave up 6 bases and V 1 base, and 5 bases lay outside the gene matches. The CDR3 sequence is 14 residues long. Germline CDR1 reads MGHRA; CDR2 reads YSYEKL. CDR3 in DNA: TGCGCCAGCAGCCAAGCGACTAGCGTCGGCGAGCAGTACTTC. Protein product: CASSQATSVGEQYF.

This sequence joins TRBV5-1 and TRBJ2-1; 11 bases agree with TRBD2. After removal of 2 bases from V and 6 bases from J, the junction contained 7 bases not matched to a gene. The CDR3 loop spans 16 amino acids. Germline lookup yields CDR1 SGHRS and CDR2 YFSETQ. The CDR3 sequence: CASSLVLAGGPNEQFF. CDR3 coding DNA: TGCGCCAGCAGCTTAGTCCTAGCGGGAGGCCCCAATGAGCAGTTCTTC.

This clone occurred once. The V call is TRBV5-5, the J call TRBJ2-1; weak D call: TRBD2 (7 bases). Trimming stripped 0 bases from V and 2 bases from J, with 15 bases between. The CDR3 runs to 17 residues. CDR1 is SGHKS, CDR2 YYEKEE, per germline (reference sequence). The CDR3 DNA sequence: TGTGCCAGCAGCTTGGTAGGGGGAGGGCTCCCCTACAATGAGCAGTTCTTC. Amino acid sequence: CASSLVGGGLPYNEQFF.

The chain uses TRBV11-2 and TRBJ2-2, with unresolved D. Trimming cost V 10 bases and J 6 bases, with 6 bases left between them. The CDR3 consists of 10 residues. CDR1 is SGHAT and CDR2 is FQNNGV in the germline V gene. CDR3 nucleotides: TGTGCCACCTTCTCCGGGGAGCTGTTTTTT. It yields the protein CATFSGELFF. Together with reference TRBV11-2 and TRBJ2-2, the CDR3 gives the full variable domain: EAGVAQSPRYKIIEKRQSVAFWCNPISGHATLYWYQQILGQGPKLLIQFQNNGVVDDSQLPKDRFSAERLKGVDSTLKIQPAKLEDSAVYLCATFSGELFFGEGSRLTVL.

V gene TRBV7-9 combines with J gene TRBJ1-6, with 7 bases matching TRBD1. Trimming cost V 2 bases and J 8 bases; bases outside gene matches: 3. The V gene's germline CDR1 is SEHNR and CDR2 FQNEAQ (reference sequence). The CDR3 runs 14 residues. Written as DNA, the CDR3 is TGTGCCAGCAGCTTAATAACAGGGGATTCACCCCTCCACTTT. Protein: CASSLITGDSPLHF. Based on the CDR3 plus reference TRBV7-9 and TRBJ1-6, the full variable domain is DTGVSQNPRHKITKRGQNVTFRCDPISEHNRLYWYRQTLGQGPEFLTYFQNEAQLEKSRLLSDRFSAERPKGSFSTLEIQRTEQGDSAMYLCASSLITGDSPLHFGNGTRLTVT.

The table lists this clone with a count of one. The genes are TRBV5-1 and TRBJ1-1; D not certain. Looked up from germline, CDR1 is SGHRS and CDR2 is YFSETQ. Trimming pared 3 bases from V and 1 base from J, leaving 10 bases between. The CDR3 is 14 amino acids. CDR3 sequence reads: CASSYGSGNTEAFF. Here the CDR3 DNA reads TGCGCCAGCAGCTACGGGAGCGGGAACACTGAAGCTTTCTTT.

The chain recombines TRBV6-5 with TRBJ2-5; 8 bases align to TRBD2. Trimming cost V 6 bases and J 5 bases; bases outside gene matches: 8. Germline CDR1 MNHEY, CDR2 SVGAGI. The length of the CDR3 is 14 residues. CDR3 DNA: TGTGCCAGCAGCCGAGCGGGAGCAGCGGAGACCCAGTACTTC. It specifies CASSRAGAAETQYF.